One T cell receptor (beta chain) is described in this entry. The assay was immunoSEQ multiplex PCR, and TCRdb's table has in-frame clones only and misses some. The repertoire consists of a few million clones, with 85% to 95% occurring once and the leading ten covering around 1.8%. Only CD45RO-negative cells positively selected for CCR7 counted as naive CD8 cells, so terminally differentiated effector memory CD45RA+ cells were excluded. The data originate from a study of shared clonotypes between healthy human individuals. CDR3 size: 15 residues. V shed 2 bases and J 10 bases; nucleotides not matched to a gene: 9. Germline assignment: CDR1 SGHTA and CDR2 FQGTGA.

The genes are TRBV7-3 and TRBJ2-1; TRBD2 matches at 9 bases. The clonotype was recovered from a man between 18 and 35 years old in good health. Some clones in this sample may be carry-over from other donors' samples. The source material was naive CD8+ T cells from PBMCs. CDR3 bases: TGTGCCAGCAGCTTAGGGACTAGCCCCAACGTGGAGCAGTTCTTC. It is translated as CASSLGTSPNVEQFF.